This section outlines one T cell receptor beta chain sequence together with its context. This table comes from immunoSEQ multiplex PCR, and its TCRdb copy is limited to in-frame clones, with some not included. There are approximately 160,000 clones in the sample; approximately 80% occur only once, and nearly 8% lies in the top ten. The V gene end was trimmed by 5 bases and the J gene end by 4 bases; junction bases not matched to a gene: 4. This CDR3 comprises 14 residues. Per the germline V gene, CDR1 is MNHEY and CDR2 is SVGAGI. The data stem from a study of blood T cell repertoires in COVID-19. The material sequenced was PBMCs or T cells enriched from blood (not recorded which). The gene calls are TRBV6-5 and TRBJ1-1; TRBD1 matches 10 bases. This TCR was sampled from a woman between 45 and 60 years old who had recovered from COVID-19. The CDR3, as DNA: TGTGCCAGCAGTACGGGACAGGGGAGCACTGAAGCTTTCTTT. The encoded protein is CASSTGQGSTEAFF.